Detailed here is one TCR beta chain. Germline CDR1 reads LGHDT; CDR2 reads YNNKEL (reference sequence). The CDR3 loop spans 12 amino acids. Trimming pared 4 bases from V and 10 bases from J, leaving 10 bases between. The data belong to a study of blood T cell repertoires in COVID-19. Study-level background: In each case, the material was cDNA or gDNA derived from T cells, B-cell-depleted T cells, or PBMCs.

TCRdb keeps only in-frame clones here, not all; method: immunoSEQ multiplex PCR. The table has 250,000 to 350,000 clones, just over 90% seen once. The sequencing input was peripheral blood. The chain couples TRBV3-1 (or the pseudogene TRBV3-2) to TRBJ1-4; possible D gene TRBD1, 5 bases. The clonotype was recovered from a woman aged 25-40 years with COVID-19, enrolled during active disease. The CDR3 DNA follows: TGTGCCAGCAGCCGACAGACTGGAAAACTGTTTTTT. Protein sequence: CASSRQTGKLFF.